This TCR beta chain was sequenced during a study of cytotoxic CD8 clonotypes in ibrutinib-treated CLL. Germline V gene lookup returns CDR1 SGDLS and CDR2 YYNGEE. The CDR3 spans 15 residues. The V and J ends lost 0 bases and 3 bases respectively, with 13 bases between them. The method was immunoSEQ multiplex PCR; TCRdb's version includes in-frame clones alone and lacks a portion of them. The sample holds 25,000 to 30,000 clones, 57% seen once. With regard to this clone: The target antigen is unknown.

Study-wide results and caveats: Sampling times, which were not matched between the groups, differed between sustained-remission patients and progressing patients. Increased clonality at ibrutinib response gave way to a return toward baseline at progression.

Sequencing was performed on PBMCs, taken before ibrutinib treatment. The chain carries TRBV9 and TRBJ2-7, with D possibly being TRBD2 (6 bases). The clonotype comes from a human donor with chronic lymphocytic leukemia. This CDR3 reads CASSVDAGLIYEQYF. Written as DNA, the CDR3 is TGTGCCAGCAGCGTAGACGCGGGGCTAATCTACGAGCAGTACTTC.